The 8 T cell receptor beta chains listed next were all sequenced from one sample in a study of shared clonotypes between healthy human individuals. Assay used: immunoSEQ multiplex PCR; TCRdb lists only in-frame clones, some missing. The table includes about 2 million clones, 85% to 95% detected once. Sequencing was done on a sample of naive CD4+ T cells sorted from blood. The subset: CD45RA+ positively selected. These receptors were taken from a man aged 18-30 years in good health.

Here the CDR3 DNA reads TGTGCCAGCAGTTTTGGGACAAATAGCAATCAGCCCCAGCATTTT. It yields the protein CASSFGTNSNQPQHF. V usage is TRBV28 and J usage is TRBJ1-5, with D perhaps TRBD1 (6 bases). The CDR3 runs to 15 residues. The germline V gene encodes CDR1 MDHEN and CDR2 SYDVKM. V was trimmed by 3 bases and J by 0 bases, leaving 9 bases between them.

The chain uses TRBV2 and TRBJ2-7; D is perhaps TRBD1 (6 bases). Germline-derived CDR1 and CDR2 are SNHLY and FYNNEI. V was trimmed by 7 bases and J by 0 bases, leaving 13 bases between them. The CDR3 has 14 amino acids. CDR3 sequence (DNA): TGTGCCAGCAACCGGGACATAAACTCCTACGAGCAGTACTTC. Its translation is CASNRDINSYEQYF.

This clone has only one observation. This chain connects TRBV30 to TRBJ2-4; TRBD1 or TRBD2 may be the D gene (6 bases each). The V and J ends lost 2 bases and 14 bases respectively, with 16 bases between them. CDR3 length: 12 amino acids. CDR1 is GTSNPN, CDR2 SVGIG, per germline (reference sequence). The CDR3 coding sequence is TGTGCCTGGAGTTTTGAGGGGGGCAGCGAGTACTTC. Amino acids: CAWSFEGGSEYF.

V gene TRBV7-9 combines with J gene TRBJ2-7; the D is unclear. V lost 3 bases, J lost 6 bases, and 9 bases lay in between. Germline-derived CDR1 and CDR2 are SEHNR and FQNEAQ (reference sequence). This CDR3 is built from 12 residues. Here the CDR3 DNA reads TGTGCCAGCAGCTTCAAGTTCCGCGAGCAGTACTTC. This encodes CASSFKFREQYF.

The V and J genes are TRBV4-1 and TRBJ1-6; TRBD1 matches 7 bases. Germline values: CDR1 MGHRA, CDR2 YSYEKL. Trimming removed 0 bases from V and 4 bases from J; junction bases left unmatched: 3. This CDR3 is 16 amino acids long. The CDR3 coding sequence is TGCGCCAGCAGCCAAGAAGGGGGCGAATATAATTCACCCCTCCACTTT. Translation: CASSQEGGEYNSPLHF.

V is TRBV10-3 and J is TRBJ1-2; maybe TRBD1 (5 bases). Germline loops: CDR1 ENHRY, CDR2 SYGVKD. The CDR3 has 14 amino acids. V was trimmed by 4 bases and J by 2 bases, leaving 11 bases between them. CDR3 loop: CAISVGEGNYGYTF. CDR3 nucleotide sequence: TGTGCCATCAGTGTGGGGGAGGGGAACTATGGCTACACCTTC.

Details on this clone: The same CDR3 also results from other DNA sequences found in this sample. This chain uses TRBV6-1 with TRBJ1-5, with 11 positions matching TRBD1. V gave up 4 bases and J gave up 4 bases; unmatched junction bases: 0. This CDR3 is 14 amino acids long. CDR1 and CDR2 from the germline V gene are MNHNS and SASEGT. CDR3 sequence: CASSGDRGNQPQHF. The DNA of the CDR3 is TGTGCCAGCAGTGGGGACAGGGGGAATCAGCCCCAGCATTTT.

This clone appeared a single time. This sequence joins TRBV7-2 and TRBJ1-2; a possible D gene is TRBD1 (5 bases). V lost 2 bases to trimming and J lost 8 bases, with 12 bases between them. CDR3 length: 13 residues. Germline values: CDR1 SGHTA, CDR2 FQGNSA. The DNA for the CDR3 is TGTGCCAGCAGCTTATGGGGAGGGGAAGGCTACACCTTC. Translation gives CASSLWGGEGYTF.